This TCR beta chain came from a study of T cells in Graves' hyperthyroidism and ophthalmopathy. This clonotype was seen ten or more times. The source material, RNA transcripts, was used to amplify TCR beta CDR3 regions. HTBI primers were the set used in a first-round RT-PCR of the TCR CDR3. TCRdb independently ran MiXCR on the multiplex PCR reads; one entry per CDR3 protein. This table holds 380,000 or so distinct CDR3 sequences, more than 11% found once. Losses at the gene ends were 7 bases for V and 3 bases for J; bases not matched to a gene: 10. Germline loops: CDR1 DFQATT, CDR2 SNEGSKA (reference sequence). This CDR3 contains 14 residues.

Sequencing was carried out using blood. The chain joins TRBV20-1 to TRBJ2-7, with TRBD2 matching 9 bases. This receptor was obtained from a woman aged 30 to 39 with Graves' hyperthyroidism. The CDR3 sequence: CSVERREGLYEQYF. Written as DNA, the CDR3 is TGCAGTGTCGAGCGGCGGGAGGGCCTCTACGAGCAGTACTTC.